This TCR beta chain was identified in a study of T cells after yellow fever vaccination. Trimming took off 4 bases at V and 7 bases at J, with 19 bases between the two ends. Germline CDR1 reads SQVTM; CDR2 reads ANQGSEA. The CDR3 loop spans 15 amino acids. MiXCR, run by TCRdb on the 5' RACE reads, gives a single entry per CDR3 protein. The sample includes some 600,000 distinct CDR3 sequences, around an eighth of them seen just once. The receptor was derived from a man younger than 40 who received the YFV17D yellow fever vaccine. The sequences come from PBMCs, collected on the day of the yellow fever booster vaccination. J is TRBJ1-4 and V is TRBV29-1; the D is unclear. The DNA of the CDR3 is TGCAGCGTTGCTTGGAATCATGGGCCAAGTGAAAAACTGTTTTTT. This translates into CSVAWNHGPSEKLFF.